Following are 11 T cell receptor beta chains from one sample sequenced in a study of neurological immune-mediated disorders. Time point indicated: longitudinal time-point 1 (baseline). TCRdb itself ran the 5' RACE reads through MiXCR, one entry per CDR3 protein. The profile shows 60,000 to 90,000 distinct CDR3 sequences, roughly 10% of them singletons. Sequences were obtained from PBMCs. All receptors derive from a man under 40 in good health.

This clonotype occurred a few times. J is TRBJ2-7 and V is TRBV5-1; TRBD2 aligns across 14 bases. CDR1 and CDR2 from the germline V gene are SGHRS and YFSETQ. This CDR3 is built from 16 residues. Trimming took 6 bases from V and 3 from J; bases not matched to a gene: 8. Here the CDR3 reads CASTSTGTSGSYEQYF. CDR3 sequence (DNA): TGCGCCAGCACCTCAACCGGGACTAGCGGGAGCTACGAGCAGTACTTC. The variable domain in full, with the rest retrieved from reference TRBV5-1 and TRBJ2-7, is KAGVTQTPRYLIKTRGQQVTLSCSPISGHRSVSWYQQTPGQGLQFLFEYFSETQRNKGNFPGRFSGRQFSNSRSEMNVSTLELGDSALYLCASTSTGTSGSYEQYFGPGTRLTVT.

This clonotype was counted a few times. CDR3 sequence reads: CSVEDVGKETQYF. DNA of the CDR3: TGCAGCGTTGAAGATGTCGGAAAAGAGACCCAGTACTTC. The chain has TRBV29-1 and TRBJ2-5; no clear D. V lost 0 bases to trimming and J lost 3 bases, with 8 bases between them. Germline V lookup: CDR1 SQVTM, CDR2 ANQGSEA. There are 13 residues in the CDR3.

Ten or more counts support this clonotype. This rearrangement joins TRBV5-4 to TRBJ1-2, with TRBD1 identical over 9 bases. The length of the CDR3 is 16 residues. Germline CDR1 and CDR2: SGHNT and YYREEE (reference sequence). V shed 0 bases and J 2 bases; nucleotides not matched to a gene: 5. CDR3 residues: CASSLEGQGSNYGYTF. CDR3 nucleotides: TGTGCCAGCAGCTTGGAAGGACAGGGGAGCAACTATGGCTACACCTTC.

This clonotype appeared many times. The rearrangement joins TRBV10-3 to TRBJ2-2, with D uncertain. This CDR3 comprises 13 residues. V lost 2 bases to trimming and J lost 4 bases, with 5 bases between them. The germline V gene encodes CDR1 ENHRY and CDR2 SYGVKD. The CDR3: CAISEIGTGELFF. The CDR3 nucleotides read TGTGCCATCAGTGAGATCGGCACCGGGGAGCTGTTTTTT.

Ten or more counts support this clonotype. The CDR3 sequence is CASSLPLMEQFF. The CDR3 bases are TGTGCCAGCAGTTTACCCCTGATGGAGCAGTTCTTC. The rearrangement uses TRBV12-3 or TRBV12-4 and TRBJ2-1; no definite D call. The CDR3 consists of 12 residues. Trimming took off 2 bases at V and 10 bases at J, with 9 bases between the two ends.

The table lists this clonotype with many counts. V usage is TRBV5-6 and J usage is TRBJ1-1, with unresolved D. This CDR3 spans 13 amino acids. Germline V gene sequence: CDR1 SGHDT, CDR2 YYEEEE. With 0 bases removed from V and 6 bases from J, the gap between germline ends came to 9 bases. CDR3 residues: CASSLGEGAEAFF. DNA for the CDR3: TGTGCCAGCAGCTTGGGGGAAGGCGCTGAAGCTTTCTTT.

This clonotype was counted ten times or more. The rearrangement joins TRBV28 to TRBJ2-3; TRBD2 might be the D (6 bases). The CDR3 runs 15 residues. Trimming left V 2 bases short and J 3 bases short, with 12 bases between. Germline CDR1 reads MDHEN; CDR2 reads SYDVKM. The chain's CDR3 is CASSLASGSTDTQYF. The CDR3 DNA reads TGTGCCAGCAGTTTAGCGAGCGGGTCTACAGATACGCAGTATTTT. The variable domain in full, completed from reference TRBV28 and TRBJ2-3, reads DVKVTQSSRYLVKRTGEKVFLECVQDMDHENMFWYRQDPGLGLRLIYFSYDVKMKEKGDIPEGYSVSREKKERFSLILESASTNQTSMYLCASSLASGSTDTQYFGPGTRLTVL.

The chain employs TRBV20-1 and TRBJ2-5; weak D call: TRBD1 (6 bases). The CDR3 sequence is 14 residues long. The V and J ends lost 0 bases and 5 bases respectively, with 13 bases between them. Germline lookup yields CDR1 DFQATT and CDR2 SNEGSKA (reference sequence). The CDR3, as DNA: TGCAGTGCTAGAGACCCGGACAGTTATGAGACCCAGTACTTC. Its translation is CSARDPDSYETQYF.

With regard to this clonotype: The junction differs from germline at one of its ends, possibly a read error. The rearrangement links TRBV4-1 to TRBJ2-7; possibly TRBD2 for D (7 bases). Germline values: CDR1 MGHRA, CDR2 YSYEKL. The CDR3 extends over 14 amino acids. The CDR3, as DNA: TGCGCAAGCAGCCAAGGGGGGGAGACCCACGAGCAGTACTTC. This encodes CASSQGGETHEQYF.

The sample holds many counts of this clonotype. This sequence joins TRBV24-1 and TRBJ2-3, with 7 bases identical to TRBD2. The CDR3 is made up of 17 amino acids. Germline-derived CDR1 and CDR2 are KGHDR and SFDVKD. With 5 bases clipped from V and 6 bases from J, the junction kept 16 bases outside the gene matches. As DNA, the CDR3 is TGTGCCACCAGTGGCCCCGCCGCGGGAGAATCTCCGGATACGCAGTATTTT. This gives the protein CATSGPAAGESPDTQYF.

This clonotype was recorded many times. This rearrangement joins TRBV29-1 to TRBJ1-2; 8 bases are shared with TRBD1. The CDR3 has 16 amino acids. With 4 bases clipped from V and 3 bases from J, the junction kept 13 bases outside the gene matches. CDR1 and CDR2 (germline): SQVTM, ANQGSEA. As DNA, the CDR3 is TGCAGCGTTGTGGGCGACAGGGGAACTAGAGACTATGGCTACACCTTC. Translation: CSVVGDRGTRDYGYTF.